The entry below gives a single TCR beta chain sequence along with its context. What it binds is unknown. Genomic DNA constituted the template upon which TCR beta VDJ and CDR3 profiling was performed. TCRdb independently ran MiXCR on the reads; one entry per CDR3 protein. The sample consists of approximately 300,000 distinct CDR3 sequences, under 65% of them appearing once. The source of the sample is a study of CD8+CD57+ T cells in acquired aplastic anemia. Study-level background: The average for DNA from sorted CD4+ and CD8+ cells was 3.2 ug. Study findings and constraints: Patients showed no significant difference from controls in CD8+ Simpson's diversity.

In germline, CDR1 is SGHVS, CDR2 FQNEAQ. The CDR3 has 12 amino acids. The trim removed 9 bases at V and 6 bases at J, leaving 6 bases unmatched. By flow cytometry, patients selected for sequencing had shown an expansion of CD8+CD57+ cells. The rearrangement uses TRBV7-8 and TRBJ2-7, with 9 bases that match TRBD2. The sequence came from a human donor with aplastic anemia. Sequencing used sorted CD4+, CD8+, or CD8+CD57+ T cells (not recorded which) from PBMCs. The DNA of the CDR3 is TGTGCCAGTAGCGGGGGAGCTGCCGAGCAGTACTTC. Translating it yields CASSGGAAEQYF.